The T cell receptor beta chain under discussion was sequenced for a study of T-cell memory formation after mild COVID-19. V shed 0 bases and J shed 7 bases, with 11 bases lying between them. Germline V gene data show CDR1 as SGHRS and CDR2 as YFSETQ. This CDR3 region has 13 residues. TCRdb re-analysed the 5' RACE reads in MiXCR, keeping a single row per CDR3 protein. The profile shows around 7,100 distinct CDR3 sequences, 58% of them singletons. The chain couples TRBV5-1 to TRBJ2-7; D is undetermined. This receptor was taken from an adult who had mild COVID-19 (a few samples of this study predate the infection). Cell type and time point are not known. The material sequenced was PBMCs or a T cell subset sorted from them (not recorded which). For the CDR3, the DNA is TGCGCCAGCAGCTTGGGTCCGCCTCGGGAGCAGTACTTC. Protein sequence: CASSLGPPREQYF.